Included here is one T cell receptor (beta chain) sequence, with context. Its specificity is not known. This cohort consisted of healthy bone marrow donors. V was clipped by 2 bases and J by 11 bases; unmatched bases: 14. This CDR3 contains 15 residues. Germline V gives CDR1 KGHSH, CDR2 LQKENI. This sample is part of a study of cytomegalovirus exposure and HLA in healthy donors. PCR primers comprised 60 Vbeta and 13 Jbeta primers. Only in-frame clones appear in the TCRdb table, and some are missing; sequencing was by immunoSEQ multiplex PCR. This table holds about 140,000 clones. Whole-study findings and limits: Earlier findings revealed that most TCR beta V segments proved productive either about 87% or about 30% of the time. A missense DCLRE1C variant was associated with V- and J-gene trimming of TCR beta chains in a later analysis, and an independent cohort replicated the association.

Specimen: PBMCs. The chain has TRBV18 and TRBJ1-1, with 7 bases lining up with TRBD1. The receptor's source is a male donor in good health and CMV-seronegative. The CDR3 DNA is TGTGCCAGCTCACCAAGTAATGGACAGGCGAATACGGCTTTCTTT. This codes for CASSPSNGQANTAFF.